This T cell receptor beta chain was identified during a study of cytomegalovirus exposure and HLA in healthy donors. Points from the study as a whole: Earlier findings revealed that most TCR beta V segments proved productive either about 90% or about 30% of the time. Later on, an analysis tied approximately 17,000 TCR beta sequences to HLA alleles at 0.05 false discovery rate. Cytomegalovirus association was listed for about 180 TCR beta chains.

The germline V gene has CDR1 MNHNS and CDR2 SASEGT. CDR3 length: 14 amino acids. V was clipped by 6 bases and J by 5 bases; unmatched bases: 8. A note on this clone: Antigen unknown.

Donors were nominally healthy when sampled, though unrecorded immune exposures were likely. Use of 60 Vbeta and 13 Jbeta primers characterized the PCR. Data came from immunoSEQ multiplex PCR; TCRdb stores just in-frame clones and leaves some out. In the table there are around 160,000 clones, approximately 82% of which are singletons. The V gene is TRBV6-1, the J gene TRBJ2-3; 7 bases align to TRBD1. The clonotype originates from a male donor in good health and CMV-seropositive. The sequenced material came from PBMCs. The CDR3 here is CASSWDRGGDTQYF. CDR3 sequence (DNA): TGTGCCAGCAGCTGGGACAGAGGTGGAGATACGCAGTATTTT.